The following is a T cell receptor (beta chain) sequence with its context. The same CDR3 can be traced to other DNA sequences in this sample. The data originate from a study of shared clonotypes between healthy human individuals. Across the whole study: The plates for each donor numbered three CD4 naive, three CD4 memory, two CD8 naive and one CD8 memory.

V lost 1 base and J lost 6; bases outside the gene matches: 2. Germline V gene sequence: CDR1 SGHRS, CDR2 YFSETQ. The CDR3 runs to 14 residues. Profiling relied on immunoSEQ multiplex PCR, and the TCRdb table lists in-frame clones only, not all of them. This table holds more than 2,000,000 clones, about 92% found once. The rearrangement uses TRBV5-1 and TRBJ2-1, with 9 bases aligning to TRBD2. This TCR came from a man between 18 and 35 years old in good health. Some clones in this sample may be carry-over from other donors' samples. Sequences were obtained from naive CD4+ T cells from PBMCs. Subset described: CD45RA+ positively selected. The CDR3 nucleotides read TGCGCCAGCAGCTTGAGACTAGCGGCCAATGAGCAGTTCTTC. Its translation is CASSLRLAANEQFF.